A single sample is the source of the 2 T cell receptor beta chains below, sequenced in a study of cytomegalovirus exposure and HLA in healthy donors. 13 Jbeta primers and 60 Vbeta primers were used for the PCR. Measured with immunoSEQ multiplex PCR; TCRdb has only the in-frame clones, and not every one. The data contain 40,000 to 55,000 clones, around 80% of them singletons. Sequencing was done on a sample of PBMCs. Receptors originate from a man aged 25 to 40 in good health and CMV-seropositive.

CDR3 DNA: TGTGCCATTCTTAACCTTGAGGGGGGGGCTACCTACAATGAGCAGTTCTTC. Translated, it gives CAILNLEGGATYNEQFF. The J gene is TRBJ2-1, the V gene TRBV10-3; maybe TRBD2 (7 bases). Trimming cost V 9 bases and J 2 bases, with 23 bases left between them. The germline gives CDR1 ENHRY, CDR2 SYGVKD. The CDR3 is 17 amino acids.

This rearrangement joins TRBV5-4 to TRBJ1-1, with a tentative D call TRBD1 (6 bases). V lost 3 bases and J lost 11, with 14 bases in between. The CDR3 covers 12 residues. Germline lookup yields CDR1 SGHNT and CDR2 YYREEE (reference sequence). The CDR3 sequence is CASSSSDRAAFF. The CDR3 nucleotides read TGTGCCAGCAGCTCCTCGGACAGAGCTGCTTTCTTT.